This T cell receptor beta chain was documented in a study of OX40 agonist ivuxolimab in advanced cancers. Background on the study: Hepatocellular carcinoma, melanoma, renal cell or head and neck cancer affected the dose-escalation patients. Treatment received earlier with anti-PD-1, anti-PD-L1 or anti-CTLA-4 agents was allowed, and 40% had some.

Sequencing was performed with immunoSEQ multiplex PCR; in TCRdb, only in-frame clones are kept and a portion is missing. The repertoire has about 59,000 clones, around 87% of them found once; the top ten carry around 0.35%. Sampling of blood occurred at baseline, cycle 4 day 1, and cycle 7 day 1. J gave up 5 bases and V 8 bases, and 3 bases lay outside the gene matches. The length of the CDR3 is 13 residues. Per the germline V gene, CDR1 is ENHRY and CDR2 is SYGVKD. V gene TRBV10-3 combines with J gene TRBJ2-2; 9 positions match TRBD1. The source was CD4+ or CD8+ T cells sorted from blood, collected in a trial of the OX40 agonist ivuxolimab. The TCR comes from an adult with an advanced solid tumor such as melanoma, head and neck, liver or kidney cancer. CDR3 residues: CAIETGGTGELFF. The CDR3 bases are TGTGCCATCGAGACAGGGGGTACCGGGGAGCTGTTTTTT.